This T cell receptor beta chain was identified in a study of T-cell reconstitution after alpha-beta-depleted transplantation in children. This clonotype was counted between two and nine times. Its cognate antigen is unknown. Overall study findings and caveats: High day-60 TCRbeta diversity in some patients came from surviving recipient T cells and thymic progenitors. Roughly two months post-transplant, alpha-beta T cells reportedly originated from several hundred graft clones that had expanded.

During its preparation, the TCRbeta library received unique molecular identifiers. One entry per CDR3 protein, called by TCRdb with MiXCR from the PCR reads. The sample shows 670,000 or so distinct CDR3 sequences, roughly 13% of them seen only once. The clonotype was recovered from a girl aged 2-10 years with congenital amegakaryocytic thrombocytopenia, due to receive a stem cell transplant. This specimen consisted of PBMCs, obtained before TCRalphabeta/CD19-depleted stem cell transplant.

CDR3 coding DNA: TGCGCCAGCAGCTTGGGGGCCTCAATCGGGAACAATCAGCCCCAGCATTTT. It specifies CASSLGASIGNNQPQHF. This sequence joins TRBV5-1 and TRBJ1-5; D is uncertain. Trimming cost V 0 bases and J 3 bases, with 16 bases left between them. Germline-derived CDR1 and CDR2 are SGHRS and YFSETQ. The CDR3 extends over 17 amino acids.